This record covers a single T cell receptor beta chain. The sample holds one count of this clone. Its antigen is unknown. No qualities accompany the bases; no much larger clone lies one base away. The data were taken from a study of T cells after posttransplantation cyclophosphamide (dated by TCRdb to between 2015 and 2016). Concerning the study at large: T cell repertoire reconstitution was tracked by TRB sequencing after myeloablative bone marrow transplantation in which posttransplantation cyclophosphamide was used as GVHD prophylaxis. Because TRA and TRB clonality correlated tightly in eight or nine samples, later TCR analyses were limited to TRB. Antigen receptor sequencing covered samples from 35 PTCy-treated patients and approximately 15 of their related bone marrow donors. Up to 3 additional blood samples from 2 to 5.2 years after transplant were also TRB-sequenced in 3 patients, as was pretransplant blood from a handful of patients. Public TRB sequences were searched against a database of over 3,500 sequences associated with responses to pathogens, tumor antigens, self-antigens and alloantigens. Blood from every one of the roughly 33 PTCy patients who had 1-year posttransplant specimens underwent TRB sequencing. Broad study findings and their caveats: Donor-recipient similarity was low at 1-2 months but increased during the first year, and donor CD8+ memory clones often dominated later blood repertoires. Across the 45 to 55 patients, TRB clonality was highly associated with recipient CMV seropositivity and CMV reactivation, and diversity with PTCy was similar to that in the CNI/methotrexate controls. The TRB repertoires of T cells infiltrating skin or the GI tract showed only limited overlap with the TRB repertoires found in blood.

Genomic DNA was the input for TRB sequencing, which was run either with the immunoSEQ assay at survey resolution or with the hsTCRB kit. Per the authors' processing: The immunoSEQ software was used for initial read processing, and the LymphoSeq R package was used for repertoire analyses. Clonality was computed as 1 minus normalized Shannon entropy, and a Gini coefficient was also calculated for each TRB dataset. Phenotypes of unsorted samples were inferred by mapping TRB sequences from sorted subsets of the recipient or donor onto unsorted samples of the same recipient. The table was pulled from immuneACCESS by TCRdb, which kept in-frame rearrangements only. Such tables lose some clones; where checked, under half of the loss comes from unresolved V genes, and the rest has no known cause. For V, J and clone size, that table is used; D and trimming come from the DNA. The sample yields tens of thousands of clones; about 83% were counted once. The ten most abundant clones make up around 6.5% of the sample.

The PTCy-treated patients were drawn from a prospective, multi-institutional clinical trial. Peripheral blood and bone marrow mononuclear cells were isolated by Ficoll-Hypaque density centrifugation and cryopreserved. What was sequenced was PBMCs. The TCR comes from an older woman with a blood cancer, CMV-positive, and with a related stem cell donor.

The CDR3 is CASRASRYEETQYF. The nucleotide sequence reads TGTGCCAGCCGGGCTAGCCGATATGAAGAGACCCAGTACTTC. In this chain, TRBV2 is recombined with TRBJ2-5, with a tentative D gene TRBD2 over 5 matching bases. The CDR3 starts with the cysteine, ends with the phenylalanine, and has 14 residues. Of all the DNA, just the CDR3 is kept, 42 bases in frame from base 1. Looking up the germline V gene yields CDR1 SNHLY and CDR2 FYNNEI. Trimming removed 8 bases from V and 3 bases from J, leaving 16 bases between the germline ends.